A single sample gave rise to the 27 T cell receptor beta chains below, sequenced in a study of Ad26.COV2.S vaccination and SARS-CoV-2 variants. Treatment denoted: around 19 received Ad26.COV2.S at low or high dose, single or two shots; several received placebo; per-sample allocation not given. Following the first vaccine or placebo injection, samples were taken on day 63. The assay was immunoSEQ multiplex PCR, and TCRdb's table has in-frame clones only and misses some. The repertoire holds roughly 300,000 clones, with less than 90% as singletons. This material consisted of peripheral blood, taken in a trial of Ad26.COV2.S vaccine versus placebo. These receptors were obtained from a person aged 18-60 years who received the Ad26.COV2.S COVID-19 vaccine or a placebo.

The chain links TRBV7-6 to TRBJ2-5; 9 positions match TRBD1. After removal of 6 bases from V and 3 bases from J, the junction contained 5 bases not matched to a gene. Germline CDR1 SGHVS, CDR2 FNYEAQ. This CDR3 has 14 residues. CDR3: CASSTGTGKETQYF. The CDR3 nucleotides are TGTGCCAGCAGTACCGGGACAGGGAAAGAGACCCAGTACTTC.

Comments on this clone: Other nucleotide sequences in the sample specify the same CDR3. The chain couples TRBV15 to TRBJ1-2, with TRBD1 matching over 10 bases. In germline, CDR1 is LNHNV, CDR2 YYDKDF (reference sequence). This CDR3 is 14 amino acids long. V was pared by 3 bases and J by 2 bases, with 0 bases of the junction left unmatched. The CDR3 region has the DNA TGTGCCACCAGCAGGGACAGGGGGAACTATGGCTACACCTTC. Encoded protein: CATSRDRGNYGYTF.

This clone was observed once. The CDR3 nucleotides read TGTGCCAGCAGTAGTCCCGGGATCTATGGCTACACCTTC. This translates into CASSSPGIYGYTF. This chain joins TRBV6-5 and TRBJ1-2, with D uncertain. V lost 5 bases, J lost 4 bases, and 11 bases lay in between. The CDR3 contains 13 residues. The V gene's germline CDR1 is MNHEY and CDR2 SVGAGI.

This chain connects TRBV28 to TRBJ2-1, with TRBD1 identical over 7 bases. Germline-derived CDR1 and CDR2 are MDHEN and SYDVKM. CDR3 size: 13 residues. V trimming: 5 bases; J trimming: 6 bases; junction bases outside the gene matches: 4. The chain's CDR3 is CASSVGTANEQFF. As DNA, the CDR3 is TGTGCCAGCAGTGTCGGGACAGCCAATGAGCAGTTCTTC.

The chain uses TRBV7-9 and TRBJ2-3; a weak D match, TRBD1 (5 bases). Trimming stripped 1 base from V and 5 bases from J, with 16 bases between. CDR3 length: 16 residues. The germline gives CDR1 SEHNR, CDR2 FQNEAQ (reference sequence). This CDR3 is CASSLEGAGRRDTQYF. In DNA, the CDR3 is TGTGCCAGCAGCTTAGAAGGGGCAGGTAGAAGAGATACGCAGTATTTT.

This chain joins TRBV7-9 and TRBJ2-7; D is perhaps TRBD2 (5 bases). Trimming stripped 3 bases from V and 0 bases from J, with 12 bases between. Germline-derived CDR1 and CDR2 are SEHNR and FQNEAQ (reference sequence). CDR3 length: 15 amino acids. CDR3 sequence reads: CASSLTGLNSYEQYF. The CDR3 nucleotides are TGTGCCAGCAGCTTGACCGGACTGAACTCCTACGAGCAGTACTTC.

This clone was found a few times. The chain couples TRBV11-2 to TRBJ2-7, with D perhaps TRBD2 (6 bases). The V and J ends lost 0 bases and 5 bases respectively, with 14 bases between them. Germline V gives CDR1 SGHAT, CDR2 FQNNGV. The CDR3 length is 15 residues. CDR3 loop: CASSLDGGLAHEQYF. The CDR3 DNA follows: TGTGCCAGCAGCTTAGATGGGGGGTTAGCCCACGAGCAGTACTTC.

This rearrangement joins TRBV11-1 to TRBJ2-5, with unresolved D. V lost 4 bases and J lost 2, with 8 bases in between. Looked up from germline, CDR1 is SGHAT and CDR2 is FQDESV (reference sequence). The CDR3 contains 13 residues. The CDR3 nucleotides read TGTGCCAGCAGCTACGGGTCGCAAGAGACCCAGTACTTC. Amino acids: CASSYGSQETQYF.

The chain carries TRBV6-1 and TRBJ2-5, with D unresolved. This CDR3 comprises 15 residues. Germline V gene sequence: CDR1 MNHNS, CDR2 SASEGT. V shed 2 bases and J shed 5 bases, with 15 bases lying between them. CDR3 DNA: TGTGCCAGCAGTGAACTGCCAGAAACAGTGGAGACCCAGTACTTC. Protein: CASSELPETVETQYF.

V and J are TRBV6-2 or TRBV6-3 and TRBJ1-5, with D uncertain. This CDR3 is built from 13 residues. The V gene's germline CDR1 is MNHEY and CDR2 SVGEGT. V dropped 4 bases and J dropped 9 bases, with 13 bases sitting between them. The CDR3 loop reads CASSSDRTVPQHF. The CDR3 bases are TGTGCCAGCAGTTCGGACCGAACTGTGCCCCAGCATTTT.

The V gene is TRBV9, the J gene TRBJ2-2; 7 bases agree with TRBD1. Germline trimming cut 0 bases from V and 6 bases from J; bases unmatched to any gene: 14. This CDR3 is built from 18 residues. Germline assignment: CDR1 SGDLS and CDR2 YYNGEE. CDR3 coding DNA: TGTGCCAGCAGCGTAGGGGCAACGACAGGGAGTGTCCCCGGGGAGCTGTTTTTT. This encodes CASSVGATTGSVPGELFF. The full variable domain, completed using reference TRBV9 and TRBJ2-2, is DSGVTQTPKHLITATGQRVTLRCSPRSGDLSVYWYQQSLDQGLQFLIQYYNGEERAKGNILERFSAQQFPDLHSELNLSSLELGDSALYFCASSVGATTGSVPGELFFGEGSRLTVL.

The CDR3 protein is CASSFGRLQETQYF. CDR3 sequence (DNA): TGTGCCAGCAGTTTTGGACGTCTGCAAGAGACCCAGTACTTC. The rearrangement joins TRBV28 to TRBJ2-5; D is undetermined. The ends were cut back, 3 bases at V and 2 bases at J, with 10 bases in the middle. This CDR3 is 14 amino acids long. Germline values: CDR1 MDHEN, CDR2 SYDVKM. Combining the CDR3 with reference TRBV28 and TRBJ2-5 gives the whole variable domain DVKVTQSSRYLVKRTGEKVFLECVQDMDHENMFWYRQDPGLGLRLIYFSYDVKMKEKGDIPEGYSVSREKKERFSLILESASTNQTSMYLCASSFGRLQETQYFGPGTRLLVL.

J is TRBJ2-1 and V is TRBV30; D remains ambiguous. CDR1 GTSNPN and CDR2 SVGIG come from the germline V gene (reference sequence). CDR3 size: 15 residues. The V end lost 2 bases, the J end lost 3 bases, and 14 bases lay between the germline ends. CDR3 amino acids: CAWSIGTRSYNEQFF. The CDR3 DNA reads TGTGCCTGGAGTATAGGTACGCGGAGCTACAATGAGCAGTTCTTC. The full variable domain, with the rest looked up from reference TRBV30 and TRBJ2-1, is SQTIHQWPATLVQPVGSPLSLECTVEGTSNPNLYWYRQAAGRGLQLLFYSVGIGQISSEVPQNLSASRPQDRQFILSSKKLLLSDSGFYLCAWSIGTRSYNEQFFGPGTRLTVL.

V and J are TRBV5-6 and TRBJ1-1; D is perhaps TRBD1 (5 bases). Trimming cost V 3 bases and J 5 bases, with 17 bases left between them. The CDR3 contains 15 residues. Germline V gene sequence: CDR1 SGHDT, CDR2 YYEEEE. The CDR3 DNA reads TGTGCCAGCAGCTACCGGGGGTCCAGATGGACTGAAGCTTTCTTT. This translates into CASSYRGSRWTEAFF.

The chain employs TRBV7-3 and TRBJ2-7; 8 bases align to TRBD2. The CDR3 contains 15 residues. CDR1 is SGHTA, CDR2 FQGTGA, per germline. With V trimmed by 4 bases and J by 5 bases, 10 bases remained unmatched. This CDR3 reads CASSSYSGTTDEQYF. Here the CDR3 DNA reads TGTGCCAGCAGCTCATATAGCGGGACTACAGACGAGCAGTACTTC.

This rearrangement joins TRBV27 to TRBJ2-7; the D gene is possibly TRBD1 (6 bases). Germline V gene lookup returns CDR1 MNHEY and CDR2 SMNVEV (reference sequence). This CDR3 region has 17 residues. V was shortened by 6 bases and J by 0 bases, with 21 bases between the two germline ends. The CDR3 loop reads CASRQGSGGPFSYEQYF. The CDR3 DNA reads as TGTGCCAGCAGGCAGGGGTCGGGCGGGCCTTTCTCCTACGAGCAGTACTTC.

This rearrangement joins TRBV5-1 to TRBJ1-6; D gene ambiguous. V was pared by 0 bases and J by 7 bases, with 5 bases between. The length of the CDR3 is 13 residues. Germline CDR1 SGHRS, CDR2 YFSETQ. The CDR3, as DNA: TGCGCCAGCAGCTTGGAGACCAATTCACCCCTCCACTTT. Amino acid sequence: CASSLETNSPLHF.

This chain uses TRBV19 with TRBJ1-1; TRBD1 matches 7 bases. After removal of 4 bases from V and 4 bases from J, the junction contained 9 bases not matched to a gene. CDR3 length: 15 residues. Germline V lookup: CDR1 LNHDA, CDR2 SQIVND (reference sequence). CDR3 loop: CASSSRPGQFTEAFF. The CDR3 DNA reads TGTGCCAGTAGTAGCCGCCCGGGACAGTTCACTGAAGCTTTCTTT.

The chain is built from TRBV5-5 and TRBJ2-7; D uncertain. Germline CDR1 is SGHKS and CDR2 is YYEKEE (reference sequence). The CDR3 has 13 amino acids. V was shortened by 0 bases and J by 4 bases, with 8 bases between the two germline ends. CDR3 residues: CASSLAAAYEQYF. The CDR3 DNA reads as TGTGCCAGCAGCTTGGCGGCAGCATACGAGCAGTACTTC.

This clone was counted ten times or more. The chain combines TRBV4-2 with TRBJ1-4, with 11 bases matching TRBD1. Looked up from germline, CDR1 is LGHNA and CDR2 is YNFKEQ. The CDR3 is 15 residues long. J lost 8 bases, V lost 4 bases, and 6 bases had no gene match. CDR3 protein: CASSPRTGGPEKLFF. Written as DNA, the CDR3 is TGTGCCAGCAGCCCGAGGACAGGGGGCCCGGAAAAACTGTTTTTT.

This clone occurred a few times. CDR3 in DNA: TGTGCCAGCAGCTATCCTGGAAACACCGGGGAGCTGTTTTTT. Translating it yields CASSYPGNTGELFF. The rearrangement joins TRBV13 to TRBJ2-2; D is unclear. The germline V gene encodes CDR1 PRHDT and CDR2 FYEKMQ (reference sequence). This CDR3 has 14 amino acids. Trimming pared 4 bases from V and 2 bases from J, leaving 8 bases between.

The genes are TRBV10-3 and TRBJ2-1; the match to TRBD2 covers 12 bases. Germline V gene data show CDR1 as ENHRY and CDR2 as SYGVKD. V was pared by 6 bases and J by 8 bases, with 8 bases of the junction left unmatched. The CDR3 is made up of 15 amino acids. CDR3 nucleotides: TGTGCCATCAGCCCCAGACTAGCGGGAGTGGATGAGCAGTTCTTC. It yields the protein CAISPRLAGVDEQFF.

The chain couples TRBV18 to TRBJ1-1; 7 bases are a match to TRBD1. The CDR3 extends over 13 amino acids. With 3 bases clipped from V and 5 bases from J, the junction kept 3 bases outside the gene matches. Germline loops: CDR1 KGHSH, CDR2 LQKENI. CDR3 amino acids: CASSPRQGTEAFF. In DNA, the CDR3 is TGTGCCAGCTCACCGAGACAGGGAACTGAAGCTTTCTTT. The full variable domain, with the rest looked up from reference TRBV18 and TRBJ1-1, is NAGVMQNPRHLVRRRGQEARLRCSPMKGHSHVYWYRQLPEEGLKFMVYLQKENIIDESGMPKERFSAEFPKEGPSILRIQQVVRGDSAAYFCASSPRQGTEAFFGQGTRLTVV.

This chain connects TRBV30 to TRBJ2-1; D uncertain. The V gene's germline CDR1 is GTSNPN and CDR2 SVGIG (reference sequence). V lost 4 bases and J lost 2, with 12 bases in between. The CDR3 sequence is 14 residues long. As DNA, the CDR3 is TGTGCCTGGAATGTAGGGCTGGCCTACAATGAGCAGTTCTTC. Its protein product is CAWNVGLAYNEQFF.

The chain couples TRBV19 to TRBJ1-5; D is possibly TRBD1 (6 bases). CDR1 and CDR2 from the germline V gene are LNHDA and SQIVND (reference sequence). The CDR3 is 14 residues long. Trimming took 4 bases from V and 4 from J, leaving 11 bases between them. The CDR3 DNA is TGTGCCAGTAGTAACAGGGAGAGGAATCAGCCCCAGCATTTT. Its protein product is CASSNRERNQPQHF.

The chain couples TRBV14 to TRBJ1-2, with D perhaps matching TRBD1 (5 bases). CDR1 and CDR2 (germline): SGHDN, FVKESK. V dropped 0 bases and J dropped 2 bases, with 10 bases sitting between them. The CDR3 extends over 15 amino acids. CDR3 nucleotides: TGTGCCAGCAGCCAAGATCCGGGGGACAACTATGGCTACACCTTC. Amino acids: CASSQDPGDNYGYTF.

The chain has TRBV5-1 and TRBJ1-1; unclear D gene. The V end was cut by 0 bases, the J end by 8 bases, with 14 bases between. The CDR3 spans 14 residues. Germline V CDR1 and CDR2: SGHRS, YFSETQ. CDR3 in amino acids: CASSLEAGASEAFF. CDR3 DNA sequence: TGCGCCAGCAGCTTGGAGGCAGGCGCGTCGGAAGCTTTCTTT.